This TCR beta chain was profiled in a study of chemoradiotherapy in HPV16-positive cancers. Measured with immunoSEQ multiplex PCR; TCRdb has only the in-frame clones, and not every one. In the table there are 30,000 to 50,000 clones, around three quarters of which are singletons. The CDR3 spans 17 residues. Germline V gene data show CDR1 as MGHRA and CDR2 as YSYEKL. Trimming stripped 1 base from V and 2 bases from J, with 14 bases between. In the case of this clone: As yet, its antigen is unknown.

Samples were taken several times over chemoradiotherapy. Study-wide points: Candidate HPV-specific clones and E7-related TCR motifs grew in tumor during treatment. Better recurrence-free survival went with HPV-responsive T-cell expansion in HPV16-positive patients.

This chain joins TRBV4-1 and TRBJ2-2; D not certain. This clonotype was obtained from a human donor with HPV-associated anogenital cancer. The specimen was blood, collected from a patient who underwent chemoradiotherapy. CDR3 sequence reads: CASSQGRLTANTGELFF. CDR3 coding DNA: TGCGCCAGCAGCCAAGGCCGCCTTACAGCTAACACCGGGGAGCTGTTTTTT.